Described below is a single T cell receptor (beta chain) sequence and its context. The antigen is not known. The data originate from a study of neoadjuvant anti-PD-1 for oral cavity cancer. On the study more broadly: Non-progressing patients received a fourth nivolumab dose near day 43, then surgery on days 50-56. Study-level points and caveats: After neoadjuvant nivolumab, PBMC T cell clonality was significantly higher in non-responders than responders.

Trimming removed 1 base from V and 0 bases from J, with 6 bases in between. The CDR3 loop spans 14 amino acids. Per germline, CDR1 SEHNR and CDR2 FQNEAQ (reference sequence). The repertoire was sequenced with immunoSEQ multiplex PCR; TCRdb's copy has only in-frame clones and lacks some. The data show more than 10,000 clones, roughly 67% seen once. As for time point: after neoadjuvant nivolumab, at surgical resection. The patients had HPV-negative, locally advanced oral cavity squamous cell carcinoma. The material was PBMCs, obtained after nivolumab (anti-PD-1) treatment. This receptor was taken from a person between 40 and 80 years old with oral cavity squamous cell carcinoma. The rearrangement uses TRBV7-9 and TRBJ1-1; D is unclear. The CDR3 DNA follows: TGTGCCAGCAGCTTAGGACTCATGAACACTGAAGCTTTCTTT. Translated: CASSLGLMNTEAFF.